This is a list of T cell receptor beta chains from one sample in a study of OX40 agonist ivuxolimab in advanced cancers. The method was immunoSEQ multiplex PCR; TCRdb's version includes in-frame clones alone and lacks a portion of them. The sample shows 73,000 or so clones, roughly 80% of them seen only once. The specimen comprised CD4+ or CD8+ T cells sorted from blood, sampled in a trial of the OX40 agonist ivuxolimab. Receptors originate from an adult with an advanced solid tumor such as melanoma, head and neck, liver or kidney cancer. CDR3s include the opening cysteine and the closing phenylalanine or tryptophan. D genes are given only for firm matches. Size is stated for part of the rows, as once, few or many counts, or as a class when the clone is expanded.

clone size: -; V gene: TRBV5-1; CDR3 length: 14; D gene: -; J gene: TRBJ1-5; CDR3 protein: CASSLGHSNQPQHF; CDR3 DNA: TGCGCCAGCAGCCTCGGACACAGCAATCAGCCCCAGCATTTT
clone size: -; V gene: TRBV6-1; CDR3 length: 11; D gene: -; J gene: TRBJ2-5; CDR3 protein: CASSEETTQYF; CDR3 DNA: TGTGCCAGCAGTGAAGAGACGACCCAGTACTTC
clone size: -; V gene: TRBV9; CDR3 length: 16; D gene: TRBD1; J gene: TRBJ1-3; CDR3 protein: CASSPTITGEGNTIYF; CDR3 DNA: TGTGCCAGCAGCCCGACTATAACAGGGGAAGGAAACACCATATATTTT
clone size: -; V gene: TRBV5-1; CDR3 length: 13; D gene: -; J gene: TRBJ1-2; CDR3 protein: CASSLSESYGYTF; CDR3 DNA: TGCGCCAGCAGCTTATCAGAATCCTATGGCTACACCTTC
clone size: -; V gene: TRBV6-5; CDR3 length: 14; D gene: -; J gene: TRBJ1-5; CDR3 protein: CASSYSGGSQPQHF; CDR3 DNA: TGTGCCAGCAGTTACTCAGGAGGGAGTCAGCCCCAGCATTTT
clone size: -; V gene: TRBV7-9; CDR3 length: 14; D gene: TRBD1; J gene: TRBJ2-7; CDR3 protein: CASSLRDSSHEQYF; CDR3 DNA: TGTGCCAGCAGCTTAAGGGACAGTTCCCACGAGCAGTACTTC
clone size: few; V gene: TRBV20-1; CDR3 length: 11; D gene: -; J gene: TRBJ1-5; CDR3 protein: CSARGVQPQHF; CDR3 DNA: TGCAGTGCTAGAGGAGTTCAGCCCCAGCATTTT
clone size: -; V gene: TRBV2; CDR3 length: 13; D gene: TRBD2; J gene: TRBJ2-7; CDR3 protein: CASSSGASYEQYF; CDR3 DNA: TGTGCCAGCAGTAGCGGGGCCTCCTACGAGCAGTACTTC
clone size: once; V gene: TRBV6-4; CDR3 length: 14; D gene: TRBD1; J gene: TRBJ2-2; CDR3 protein: CASRGTGNTGELFF; CDR3 DNA: TGTGCCAGCAGAGGGACAGGAAACACCGGGGAGCTGTTTTTT
clone size: -; V gene: TRBV5-1; CDR3 length: 17; D gene: TRBD1; J gene: TRBJ1-1; CDR3 protein: CASSLRGQGWGNTEAFF; CDR3 DNA: TGCGCCAGCAGCTTGAGGGGACAGGGCTGGGGGAACACTGAAGCTTTCTTT
clone size: once; V gene: TRBV2; CDR3 length: 15; D gene: TRBD1; J gene: TRBJ2-7; CDR3 protein: CASSHQTGSYYEQYF; CDR3 DNA: TGTGCCAGCAGCCACCAGACAGGGTCGTACTACGAGCAGTACTTC
clone size: -; V gene: TRBV5-1; CDR3 length: 15; D gene: -; J gene: TRBJ1-1; CDR3 protein: CASSLQRGMNTEAFF; CDR3 DNA: TGCGCCAGCAGCTTACAGCGAGGGATGAACACTGAAGCTTTCTTT
clone size: -; V gene: TRBV28; CDR3 length: 15; D gene: TRBD1; J gene: TRBJ1-1; CDR3 protein: CASSLAAGGTTEAFF; CDR3 DNA: TGTGCCAGCAGTTTAGCGGCAGGGGGTACCACTGAAGCTTTCTTT
clone size: -; V gene: TRBV28; CDR3 length: 15; D gene: -; J gene: TRBJ1-4; CDR3 protein: CASSFRQRGNEKLFF; CDR3 DNA: TGTGCCAGCAGCTTCCGACAGCGCGGTAATGAAAAACTGTTTTTT
clone size: -; V gene: TRBV28; CDR3 length: 17; D gene: TRBD1; J gene: TRBJ1-3; CDR3 protein: CASPPGTGGFSGNTIYF; CDR3 DNA: TGTGCCAGCCCCCCCGGGACAGGGGGTTTCTCTGGAAACACCATATATTTT
clone size: -; V gene: TRBV19; CDR3 length: 17; D gene: -; J gene: TRBJ2-7; CDR3 protein: CASSIIRSSRGTHEQYF; CDR3 DNA: TGTGCCAGTAGCATTATCCGTTCGAGTCGCGGGACGCACGAGCAGTACTTC
clone size: -; V gene: TRBV18; CDR3 length: 13; D gene: -; J gene: TRBJ1-5; CDR3 protein: CASSLNGQLRKHF; CDR3 DNA: TGTGCCAGCTCGCTCAACGGACAGCTCCGAAAGCATTTT
clone size: -; V gene: TRBV6-1; CDR3 length: 14; D gene: -; J gene: TRBJ1-3; CDR3 protein: CASSEGSPRNTIYF; CDR3 DNA: TGTGCCAGCAGTGAAGGGAGTCCACGGAACACCATATATTTT
clone size: -; V gene: TRBV5-1; CDR3 length: 18; D gene: TRBD1; J gene: TRBJ2-1; CDR3 protein: CASSITLPGTGRHNEQFF; CDR3 DNA: TGCGCCAGCAGCATAACCCTCCCCGGGACAGGTCGACACAATGAGCAGTTCTTC
clone size: once; V gene: TRBV28; CDR3 length: 15; D gene: -; J gene: TRBJ1-2; CDR3 protein: CASSHPRAGAYGYTF; CDR3 DNA: TGTGCCAGCAGTCACCCCCGGGCAGGCGCGTATGGCTACACCTTC
clone size: once; V gene: TRBV10-2; CDR3 length: 14; D gene: -; J gene: TRBJ2-5; CDR3 protein: CASSESRRQETQYF; CDR3 DNA: TGCGCCAGCAGTGAGTCGAGAAGACAAGAGACCCAGTACTTC
clone size: -; V gene: TRBV6-5; CDR3 length: 14; D gene: -; J gene: TRBJ1-2; CDR3 protein: CASSTGTGFYGYTF; CDR3 DNA: TGTGCCAGCAGTACCGGGACGGGATTCTATGGCTACACCTTC
clone size: -; V gene: TRBV19; CDR3 length: 14; D gene: -; J gene: TRBJ2-3; CDR3 protein: CASSIRRVADTQYF; CDR3 DNA: TGTGCCAGTAGTATAAGGCGGGTCGCAGATACGCAGTATTTT
clone size: -; V gene: TRBV2; CDR3 length: 16; D gene: TRBD2; J gene: TRBJ2-3; CDR3 protein: CASSAPGLAITDTQYF; CDR3 DNA: TGTGCCAGCAGTGCTCCCGGACTAGCGATCACAGATACGCAGTATTTT
clone size: -; V gene: TRBV28; CDR3 length: 14; D gene: -; J gene: TRBJ1-6; CDR3 protein: CASSSGLGDSPLHF; CDR3 DNA: TGTGCCAGCAGTTCCGGACTGGGGGATTCACCCCTCCACTTT
clone size: -; V gene: TRBV4-3; CDR3 length: 13; D gene: TRBD1; J gene: TRBJ1-1; CDR3 protein: CASSPGGNTEAFF; CDR3 DNA: TGCGCCAGCAGCCCAGGGGGGAACACTGAAGCTTTCTTT
clone size: -; V gene: TRBV14; CDR3 length: 11; D gene: -; J gene: TRBJ2-1; CDR3 protein: CASRGWGEQFF; CDR3 DNA: TGTGCCAGCAGGGGATGGGGTGAGCAGTTCTTC
clone size: -; V gene: TRBV5-6; CDR3 length: 15; D gene: -; J gene: TRBJ2-7; CDR3 protein: CASSQLGGALPKQYF; CDR3 DNA: TGTGCCAGCAGCCAGCTTGGAGGAGCTTTGCCTAAGCAGTACTTC
clone size: -; V gene: TRBV9; CDR3 length: 15; D gene: TRBD1; J gene: TRBJ1-1; CDR3 protein: CASSTRGQGGTEAFF; CDR3 DNA: TGTGCCAGCAGCACTAGGGGACAGGGAGGCACTGAAGCTTTCTTT
clone size: -; V gene: TRBV15; CDR3 length: 16; D gene: TRBD1; J gene: TRBJ1-2; CDR3 protein: CATSRSSGQGERSYTF; CDR3 DNA: TGTGCCACCAGCAGAAGTAGCGGACAGGGCGAGAGGAGCTACACCTTC
clone size: -; V gene: TRBV12-1; CDR3 length: 12; D gene: -; J gene: TRBJ2-2; CDR3 protein: CASSSNPGELFF; CDR3 DNA: TGTGCCAGCAGCTCTAATCCCGGGGAGCTGTTTTTT
clone size: -; V gene: TRBV7-2; CDR3 length: 14; D gene: -; J gene: TRBJ2-2; CDR3 protein: CASSLGGNAGELFF; CDR3 DNA: TGTGCCAGCAGCTTAGGGGGAAACGCCGGGGAGCTGTTTTTT
clone size: -; V gene: TRBV6-1; CDR3 length: 15; D gene: -; J gene: TRBJ1-2; CDR3 protein: CASSEALQGSYGYTF; CDR3 DNA: TGTGCCAGCAGTGAAGCGCTTCAGGGTAGCTATGGCTACACCTTC
clone size: -; V gene: TRBV30; CDR3 length: 13; D gene: -; J gene: TRBJ1-5; CDR3 protein: CAWTGGGGQPQHF; CDR3 DNA: TGTGCCTGGACCGGGGGGGGTGGACAGCCCCAGCATTTT
clone size: few; V gene: TRBV29-1; CDR3 length: 14; D gene: -; J gene: TRBJ2-3; CDR3 protein: CSVAPGTSTDTQYF; CDR3 DNA: TGCAGCGTTGCCCCTGGGACTAGCACAGATACGCAGTATTTT
clone size: -; V gene: TRBV29-1; CDR3 length: 12; D gene: -; J gene: TRBJ1-2; CDR3 protein: CSVAQGNRGYTF; CDR3 DNA: TGCAGCGTTGCCCAGGGGAATAGGGGCTACACCTTC
clone size: -; V gene: TRBV14; CDR3 length: 12; D gene: -; J gene: TRBJ2-7; CDR3 protein: CASSQVPYEQYF; CDR3 DNA: TGTGCCAGCAGCCAAGTCCCCTACGAGCAGTACTTC